The clone carrying this TCR beta chain was recorded only once. Trimming took off 8 bases at V and 0 bases at J, with 13 bases between the two ends. Germline V gene data show CDR1 as LNHDA and CDR2 as SQIVND (reference sequence). CDR3 length equals 15 residues. Using immunoSEQ multiplex PCR, the repertoire was profiled, and TCRdb retains in-frame clones only, with some absent. Of approximately 90,000 clones detected, less than 85% appear once; the ten largest clones hold about 38%. The data were taken from a study of control samples from healthy donors and cancer patients. The origin of this receptor is an older man with lung cancer. V is TRBV19 and J is TRBJ1-4; D not resolved. Sequencing was carried out using PBMCs. CDR3 DNA sequence: TGTGCCAGTGCCCCATGGGGTGCAACTAATGAAAAACTGTTTTTT. Residues: CASAPWGATNEKLFF.